The 11 T cell receptor beta chains reported below all come from one sample, sequenced in a study of cytomegalovirus exposure and HLA in healthy donors. TCRdb's table, derived via immunoSEQ multiplex PCR, lists solely in-frame clones and lacks some. The profile covers tens of thousands of clones, with approximately 88% appearing a single time and 9.5% to 13% taken by the ten largest. Sequencing used PBMCs. The source of these receptors is a woman under 30 in good health and CMV-seropositive.

The rearrangement uses TRBV30 and TRBJ2-1; 10 bases are a match to TRBD2. The CDR3 has 14 amino acids. The germline gives CDR1 GTSNPN, CDR2 SVGIG (reference sequence). V was clipped by 4 bases and J by 9 bases; unmatched bases: 9. The CDR3 DNA follows: TGTGCCTGGACCCCTAGCGGGGGAACGGTTGAGCAGTTCTTC. It translates to CAWTPSGGTVEQFF.

This clone was observed a handful of times. The V gene is TRBV13, the J gene TRBJ1-5, with 9 bases fitting TRBD1. The CDR3 extends over 16 amino acids. The J segment lost 4 bases and the V segment lost 0 bases, leaving 4 bases of the junction unmatched. Per germline, CDR1 PRHDT and CDR2 FYEKMQ (reference sequence). CDR3 residues: CASSLGEGTGNQPQHF. The CDR3 coding sequence is TGTGCCAGCAGCTTAGGTGAAGGGACAGGGAATCAGCCCCAGCATTTT.

The chain links TRBV30 to TRBJ1-2; the D gene is possibly TRBD1 (5 bases). CDR3 size: 14 residues. V lost 0 bases, J lost 7 bases, and 15 bases lay in between. Germline CDR1 reads GTSNPN; CDR2 reads SVGIG (reference sequence). CDR3 nucleotides: TGTGCCTGGAGTGTAGGGCAGGGAGGGATTGGCTACACCTTC. Translating gives CAWSVGQGGIGYTF.

The chain carries TRBV5-1 and TRBJ2-1, with TRBD2 matching 11 bases. The CDR3 runs 15 residues. The trim removed 4 bases at V and 3 bases at J, leaving 3 bases unmatched. Germline loops: CDR1 SGHRS, CDR2 YFSETQ. The DNA for the CDR3 is TGCGCCAGCAGCCCTCTAGCGGGGGGCTACAATGAGCAGTTCTTC. This sequence encodes CASSPLAGGYNEQFF.

This clone was seen a single time. The chain couples TRBV7-8 to TRBJ2-3, with D possibly being TRBD2 (5 bases). Germline loops: CDR1 SGHVS, CDR2 FQNEAQ. The V and J ends lost 5 bases and 1 base respectively, with 16 bases between them. This CDR3 has 16 amino acids. This CDR3 is CASSPTRVPRTDTQYF. CDR3 DNA sequence: TGTGCCAGCAGCCCGACGAGGGTCCCTCGCACAGATACGCAGTATTTT.

This rearrangement joins TRBV4-1 to TRBJ1-5; weak D call: TRBD1 (5 bases). V was shortened by 1 base and J by 8 bases, with 15 bases between the two germline ends. CDR1 is MGHRA, CDR2 YSYEKL, per germline. CDR3 length: 15 amino acids. This CDR3 is CASSQVGTGGEPQHF. DNA for the CDR3: TGCGCCAGCAGCCAAGTAGGAACAGGAGGGGAGCCCCAGCATTTT.

This clone appeared a single time. The chain uses TRBV10-1 and TRBJ1-6, with D tentatively TRBD1 (5 bases). Looked up from germline, CDR1 is WNHNN and CDR2 is SYGVQD (reference sequence). The CDR3 runs to 13 residues. The V end lost 5 bases, the J end lost 10 bases, and 12 bases lay between the germline ends. CDR3 loop: CASSPGGSSPLHF. DNA of the CDR3: TGCGCCAGCAGTCCTGGGGGGAGCTCACCCCTCCACTTT.

This chain joins TRBV5-5 and TRBJ1-1, with D unclear. V was clipped by 4 bases and J by 1 base, with 11 bases between them. CDR1 is SGHKS and CDR2 is YYEKEE in the germline V gene (reference sequence). This CDR3 contains 14 residues. The CDR3 DNA sequence: TGTGCCAGCAGCCCTAGGTTCCCGAACACTGAAGCTTTCTTT. It codes for CASSPRFPNTEAFF.

The gene calls are TRBV18 and TRBJ2-1, with TRBD2 matching 8 bases. Trimming cost V 0 bases and J 9 bases; bases outside gene matches: 7. There are 15 residues in the CDR3. CDR1 KGHSH and CDR2 LQKENI come from the germline V gene. CDR3 DNA: TGTGCCAGCTCACCACCGGGACTAGGGGCATCTGAGCAGTTCTTC. The encoded protein is CASSPPGLGASEQFF.

The chain combines TRBV6-5 with TRBJ1-5, with D possibly being TRBD1 (5 bases). The CDR3 runs to 12 residues. Trimming took 2 bases from V and 11 from J, leaving 10 bases between them. CDR1 and CDR2 from the germline V gene are MNHEY and SVGAGI. The CDR3 sequence is CASSYQLGAQHF. The CDR3 DNA follows: TGTGCCAGCAGTTACCAGTTAGGGGCCCAGCATTTT.

The V call is TRBV15, the J call TRBJ2-7, with D perhaps TRBD2 (6 bases). V shed 5 bases and J shed 0 bases, with 14 bases lying between them. CDR1 is LNHNV, CDR2 YYDKDF, per germline (reference sequence). The length of the CDR3 is 15 residues. In DNA, the CDR3 is TGTGCCACCAGCTGGGGAGGAGGGGCCTCCTACGAGCAGTACTTC. Translation gives CATSWGGGASYEQYF.